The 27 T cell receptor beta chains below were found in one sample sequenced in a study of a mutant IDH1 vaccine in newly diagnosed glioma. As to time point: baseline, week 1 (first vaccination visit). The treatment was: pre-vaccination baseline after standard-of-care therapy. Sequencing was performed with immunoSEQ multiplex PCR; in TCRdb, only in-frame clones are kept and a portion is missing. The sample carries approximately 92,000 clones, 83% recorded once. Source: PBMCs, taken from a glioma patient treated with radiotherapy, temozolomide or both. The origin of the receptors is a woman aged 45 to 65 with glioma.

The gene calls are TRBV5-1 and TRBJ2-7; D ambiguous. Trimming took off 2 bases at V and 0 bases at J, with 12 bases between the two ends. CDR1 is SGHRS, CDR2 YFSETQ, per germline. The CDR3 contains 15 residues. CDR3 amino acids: CASSFKADLSYEQYF. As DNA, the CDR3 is TGCGCCAGCAGCTTCAAGGCTGACCTCTCCTACGAGCAGTACTTC.

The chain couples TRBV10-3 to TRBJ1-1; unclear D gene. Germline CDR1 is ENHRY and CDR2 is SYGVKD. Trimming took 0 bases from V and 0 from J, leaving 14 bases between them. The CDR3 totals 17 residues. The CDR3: CAISESVYVGMNTEAFF. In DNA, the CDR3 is TGTGCCATCAGTGAGTCTGTTTATGTTGGAATGAACACTGAAGCTTTCTTT.

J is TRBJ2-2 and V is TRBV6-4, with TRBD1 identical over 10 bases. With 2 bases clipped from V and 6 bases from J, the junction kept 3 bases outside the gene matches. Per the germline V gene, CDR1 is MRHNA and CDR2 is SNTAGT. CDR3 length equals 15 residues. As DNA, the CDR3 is TGTGCCAGCAGTGACGTCGGGACAGGGGCCGGGGAGCTGTTTTTT. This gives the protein CASSDVGTGAGELFF.

The DNA of the CDR3 is TGTGCCAGCAGTCCAGGAAGCGGGAATTCACCCCTCCACTTT. Its translation: CASSPGSGNSPLHF. The chain joins TRBV9 to TRBJ1-6; D remains ambiguous. In germline, CDR1 is SGDLS, CDR2 YYNGEE. The V gene lost 5 bases and the J gene lost 7 bases, with 13 bases spanning the gap. This CDR3 spans 14 amino acids.

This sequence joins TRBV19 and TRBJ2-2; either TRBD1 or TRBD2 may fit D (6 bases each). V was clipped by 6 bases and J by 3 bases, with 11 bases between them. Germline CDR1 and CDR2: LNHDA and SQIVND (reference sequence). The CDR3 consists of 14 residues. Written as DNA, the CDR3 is TGTGCCAGTAGGCGGGACACTTACACCGGGGAGCTGTTTTTT. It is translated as CASRRDTYTGELFF.

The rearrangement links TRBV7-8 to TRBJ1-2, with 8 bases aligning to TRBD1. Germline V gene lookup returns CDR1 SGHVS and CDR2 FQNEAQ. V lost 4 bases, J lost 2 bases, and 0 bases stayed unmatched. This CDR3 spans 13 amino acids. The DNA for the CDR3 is TGTGCCAGCAGCTGGGACAGGAACTATGGCTACACCTTC. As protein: CASSWDRNYGYTF.

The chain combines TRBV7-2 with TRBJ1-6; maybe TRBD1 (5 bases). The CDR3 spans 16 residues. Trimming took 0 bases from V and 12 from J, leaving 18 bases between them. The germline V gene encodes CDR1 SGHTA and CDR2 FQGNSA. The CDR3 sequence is CASSLAGILQGLPLHF. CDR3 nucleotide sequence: TGTGCCAGCAGCTTAGCCGGGATTCTGCAGGGCCTACCCCTCCACTTT.

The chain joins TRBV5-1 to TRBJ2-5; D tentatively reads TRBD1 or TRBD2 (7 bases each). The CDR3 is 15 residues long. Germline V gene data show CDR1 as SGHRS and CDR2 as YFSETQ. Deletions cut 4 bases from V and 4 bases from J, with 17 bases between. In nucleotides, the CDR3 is TGCGCCAGCAGCCCGGGGGGACAGAGTACAGAGACCCAGTACTTC. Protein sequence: CASSPGGQSTETQYF.

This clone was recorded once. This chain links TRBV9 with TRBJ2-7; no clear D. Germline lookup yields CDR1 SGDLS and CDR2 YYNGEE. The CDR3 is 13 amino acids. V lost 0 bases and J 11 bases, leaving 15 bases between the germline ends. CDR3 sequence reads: CASSVESLGREYF. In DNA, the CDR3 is TGTGCCAGCAGCGTAGAATCGTTGGGTAGGGAGTACTTC.

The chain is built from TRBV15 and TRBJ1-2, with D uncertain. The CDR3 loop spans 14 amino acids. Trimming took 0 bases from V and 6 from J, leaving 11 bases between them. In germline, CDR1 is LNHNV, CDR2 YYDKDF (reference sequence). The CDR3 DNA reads TGTGCCACCAGCAGAGATCTCTCAGCGGATGGCTACACCTTC. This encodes CATSRDLSADGYTF.

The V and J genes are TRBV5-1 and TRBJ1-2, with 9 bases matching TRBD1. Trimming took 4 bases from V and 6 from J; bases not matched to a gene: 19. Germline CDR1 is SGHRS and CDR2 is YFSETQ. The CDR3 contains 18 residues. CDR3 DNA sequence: TGCGCCAGCAGCCGCGACTCACCGGGACAGGGAGGATATGATGGCTACACCTTC. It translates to CASSRDSPGQGGYDGYTF.

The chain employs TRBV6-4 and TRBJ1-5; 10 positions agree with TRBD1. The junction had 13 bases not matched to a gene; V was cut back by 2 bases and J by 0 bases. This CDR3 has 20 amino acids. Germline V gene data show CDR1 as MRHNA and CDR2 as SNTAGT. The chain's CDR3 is CASSDADPGQGIISNQPQHF. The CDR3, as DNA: TGTGCCAGCAGTGACGCCGACCCGGGACAGGGGATAATTAGCAATCAGCCCCAGCATTTT.

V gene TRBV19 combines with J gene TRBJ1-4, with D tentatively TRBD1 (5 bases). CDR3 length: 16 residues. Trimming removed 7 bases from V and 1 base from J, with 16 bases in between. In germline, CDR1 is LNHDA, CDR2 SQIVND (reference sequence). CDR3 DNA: TGTGCCAGTAATTCCGAGGGGAGGCGAACTAATGAAAAACTGTTTTTT. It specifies CASNSEGRRTNEKLFF.

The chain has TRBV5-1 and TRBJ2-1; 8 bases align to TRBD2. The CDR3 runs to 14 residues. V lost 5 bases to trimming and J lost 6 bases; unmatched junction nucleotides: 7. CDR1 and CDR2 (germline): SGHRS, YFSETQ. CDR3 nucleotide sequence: TGCGCCAGCAGGGTAACAGCGGGGGCCAATGAGCAGTTCTTC. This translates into CASRVTAGANEQFF.

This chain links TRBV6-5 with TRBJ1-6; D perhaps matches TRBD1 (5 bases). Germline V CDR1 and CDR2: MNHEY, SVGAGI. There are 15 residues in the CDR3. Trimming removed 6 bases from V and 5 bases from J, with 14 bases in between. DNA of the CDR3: TGTGCCAGCAGATGGGGTGGGGCTGATAATTCACCCCTCCACTTT. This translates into CASRWGGADNSPLHF.

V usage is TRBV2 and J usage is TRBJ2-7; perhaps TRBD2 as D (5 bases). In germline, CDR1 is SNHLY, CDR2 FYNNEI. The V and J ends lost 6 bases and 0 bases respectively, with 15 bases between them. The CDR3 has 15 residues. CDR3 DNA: TGTGCCAGCAGGAAAGATCTTGGGAGCTCCTACGAGCAGTACTTC. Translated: CASRKDLGSSYEQYF.

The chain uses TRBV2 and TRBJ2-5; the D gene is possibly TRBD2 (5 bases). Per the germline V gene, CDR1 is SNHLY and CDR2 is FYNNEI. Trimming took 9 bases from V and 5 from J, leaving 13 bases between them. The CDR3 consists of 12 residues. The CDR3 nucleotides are TGTGCCAGTAAAGAGTCGGGGGAGACCCAGTACTTC. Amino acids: CASKESGETQYF.

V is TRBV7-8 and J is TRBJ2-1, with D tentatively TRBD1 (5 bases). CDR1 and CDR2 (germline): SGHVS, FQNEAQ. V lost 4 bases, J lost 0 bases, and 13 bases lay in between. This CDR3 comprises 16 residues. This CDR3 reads CASSSQGASSYNEQFF. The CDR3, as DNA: TGTGCCAGCAGCTCTCAGGGTGCTAGCTCCTACAATGAGCAGTTCTTC.

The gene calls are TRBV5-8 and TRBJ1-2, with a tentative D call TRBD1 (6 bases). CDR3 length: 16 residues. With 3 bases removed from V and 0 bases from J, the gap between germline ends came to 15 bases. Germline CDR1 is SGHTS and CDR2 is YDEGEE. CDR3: CASSSLTGTPNYGYTF. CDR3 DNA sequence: TGTGCCAGCAGCTCCCTGACCGGGACACCTAACTATGGCTACACCTTC.

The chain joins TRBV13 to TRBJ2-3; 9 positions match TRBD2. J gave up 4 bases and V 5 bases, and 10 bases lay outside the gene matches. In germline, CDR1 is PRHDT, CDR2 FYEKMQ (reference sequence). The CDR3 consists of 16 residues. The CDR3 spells CASSAYSGGAPDTQYF. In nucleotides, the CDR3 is TGTGCCAGCAGCGCCTATAGCGGGGGAGCCCCAGATACGCAGTATTTT. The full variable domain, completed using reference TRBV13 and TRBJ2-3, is AAGVIQSPRHLIKEKRETATLKCYPIPRHDTVYWYQQGPGQDPQFLISFYEKMQSDKGSIPDRFSAQQFSDYHSELNMSSLELGDSALYFCASSAYSGGAPDTQYFGPGTRLTVL.

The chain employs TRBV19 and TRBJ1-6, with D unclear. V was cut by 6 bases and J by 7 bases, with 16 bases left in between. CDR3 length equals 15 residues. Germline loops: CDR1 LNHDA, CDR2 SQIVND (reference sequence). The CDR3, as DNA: TGTGCCAGTAGCGCCATATTCGTCGGGAATTCACCCCTCCACTTT. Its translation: CASSAIFVGNSPLHF.

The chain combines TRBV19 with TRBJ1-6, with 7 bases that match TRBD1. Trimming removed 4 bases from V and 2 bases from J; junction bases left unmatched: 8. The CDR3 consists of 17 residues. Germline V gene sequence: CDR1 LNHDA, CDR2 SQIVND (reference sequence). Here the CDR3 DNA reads TGTGCCAGTAGTAGCAACAGGGGTAGGGCCTATAATTCACCCCTCCACTTT. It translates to CASSSNRGRAYNSPLHF.

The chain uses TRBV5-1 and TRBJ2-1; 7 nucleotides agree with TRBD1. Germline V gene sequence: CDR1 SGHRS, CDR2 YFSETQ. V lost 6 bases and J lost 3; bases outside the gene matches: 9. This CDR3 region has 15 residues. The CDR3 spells CASTPGDSLYNEQFF. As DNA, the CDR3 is TGCGCCAGCACCCCTGGGGACAGCCTCTACAATGAGCAGTTCTTC.

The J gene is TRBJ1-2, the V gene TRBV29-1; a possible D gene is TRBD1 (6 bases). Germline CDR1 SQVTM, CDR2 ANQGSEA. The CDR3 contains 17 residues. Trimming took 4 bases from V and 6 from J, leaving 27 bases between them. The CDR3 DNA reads TGCAGCGTTGTATTAAGGGGCGAGCAGGGGTTGGGCGATGGCTACACCTTC. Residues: CSVVLRGEQGLGDGYTF.

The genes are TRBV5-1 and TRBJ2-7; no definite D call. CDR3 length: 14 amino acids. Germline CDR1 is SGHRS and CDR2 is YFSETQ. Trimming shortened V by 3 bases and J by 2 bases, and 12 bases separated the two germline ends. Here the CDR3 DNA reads TGCGCCAGCAGCTGGGCGGCAAAAACCTACGAGCAGTACTTC. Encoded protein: CASSWAAKTYEQYF.

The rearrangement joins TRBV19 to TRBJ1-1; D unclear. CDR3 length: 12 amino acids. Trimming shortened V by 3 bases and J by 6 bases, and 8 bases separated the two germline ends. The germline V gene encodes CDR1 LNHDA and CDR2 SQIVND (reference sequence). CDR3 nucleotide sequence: TGTGCCAGTAGTATCATGAGGTCTGAAGCTTTCTTT. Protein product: CASSIMRSEAFF.

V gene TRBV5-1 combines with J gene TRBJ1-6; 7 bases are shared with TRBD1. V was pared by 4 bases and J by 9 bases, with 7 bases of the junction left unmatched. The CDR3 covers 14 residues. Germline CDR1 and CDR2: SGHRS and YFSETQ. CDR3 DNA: TGCGCCAGCAGCATGGGACAGAGGGGTTCACCCCTCCACTTT. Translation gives CASSMGQRGSPLHF.